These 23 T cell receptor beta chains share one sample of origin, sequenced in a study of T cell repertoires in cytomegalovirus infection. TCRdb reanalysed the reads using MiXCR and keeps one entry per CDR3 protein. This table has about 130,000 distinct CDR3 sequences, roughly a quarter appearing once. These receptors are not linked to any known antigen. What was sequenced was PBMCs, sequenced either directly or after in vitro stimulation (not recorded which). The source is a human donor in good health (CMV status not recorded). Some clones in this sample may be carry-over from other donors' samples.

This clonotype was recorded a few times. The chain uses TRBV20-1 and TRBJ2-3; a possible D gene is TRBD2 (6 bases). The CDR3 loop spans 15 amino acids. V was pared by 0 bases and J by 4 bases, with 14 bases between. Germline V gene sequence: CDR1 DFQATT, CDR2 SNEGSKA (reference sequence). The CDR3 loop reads CSARDRLVVADTQYF. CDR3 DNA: TGCAGTGCTAGAGATCGACTAGTGGTAGCAGATACGCAGTATTTT.

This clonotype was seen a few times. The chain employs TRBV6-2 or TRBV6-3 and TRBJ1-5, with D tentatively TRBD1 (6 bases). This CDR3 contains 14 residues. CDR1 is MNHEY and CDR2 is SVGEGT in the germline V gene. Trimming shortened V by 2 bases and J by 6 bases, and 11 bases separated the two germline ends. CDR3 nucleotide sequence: TGTGCCAGCAGTTACCGGGGGGCGAGTCAGCCCCAGCATTTT. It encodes CASSYRGASQPQHF.

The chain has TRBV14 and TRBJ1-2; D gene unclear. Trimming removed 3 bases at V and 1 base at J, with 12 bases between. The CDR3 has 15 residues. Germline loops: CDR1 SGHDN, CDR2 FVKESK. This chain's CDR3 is CASSHFAAGNYGYTF. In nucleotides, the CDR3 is TGTGCCAGCAGCCATTTCGCCGCGGGTAACTATGGCTACACCTTC.

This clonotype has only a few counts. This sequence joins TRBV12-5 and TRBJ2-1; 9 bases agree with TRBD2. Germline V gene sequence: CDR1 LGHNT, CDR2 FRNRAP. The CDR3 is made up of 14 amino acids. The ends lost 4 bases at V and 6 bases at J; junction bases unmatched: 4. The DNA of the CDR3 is TGTGCTAGTGGTTACGCGGGAGGGGTCAATGAGCAGTTCTTC. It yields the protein CASGYAGGVNEQFF.

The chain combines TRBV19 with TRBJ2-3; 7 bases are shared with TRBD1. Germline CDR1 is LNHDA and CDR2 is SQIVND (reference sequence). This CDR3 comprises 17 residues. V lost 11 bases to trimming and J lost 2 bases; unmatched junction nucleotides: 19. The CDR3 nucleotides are TGTGCCTGGCCCGGGACAGACTATACGGCCCCCACAGATACGCAGTATTTT. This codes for CAWPGTDYTAPTDTQYF.

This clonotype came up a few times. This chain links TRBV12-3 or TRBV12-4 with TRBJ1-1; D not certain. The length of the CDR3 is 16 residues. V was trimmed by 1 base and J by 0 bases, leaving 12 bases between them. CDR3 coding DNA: TGTGCCAGCAGTTTAGGTTTCGGCAGGATGAACACTGAAGCTTTCTTT. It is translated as CASSLGFGRMNTEAFF.

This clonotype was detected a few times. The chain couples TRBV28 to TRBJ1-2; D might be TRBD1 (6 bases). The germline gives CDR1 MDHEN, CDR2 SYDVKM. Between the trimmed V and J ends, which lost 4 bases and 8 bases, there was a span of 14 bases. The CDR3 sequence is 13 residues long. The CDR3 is CASSSRTARGYTF. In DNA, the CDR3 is TGTGCCAGCAGTTCGAGGACAGCTCGGGGCTACACCTTC.

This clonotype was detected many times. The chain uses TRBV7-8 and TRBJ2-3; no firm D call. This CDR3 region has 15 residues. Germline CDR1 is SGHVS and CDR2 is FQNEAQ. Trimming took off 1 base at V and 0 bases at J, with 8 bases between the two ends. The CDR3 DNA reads TGTGCCAGCAGCTTAGTAGCAGCTAGCACAGATACGCAGTATTTT. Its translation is CASSLVAASTDTQYF.

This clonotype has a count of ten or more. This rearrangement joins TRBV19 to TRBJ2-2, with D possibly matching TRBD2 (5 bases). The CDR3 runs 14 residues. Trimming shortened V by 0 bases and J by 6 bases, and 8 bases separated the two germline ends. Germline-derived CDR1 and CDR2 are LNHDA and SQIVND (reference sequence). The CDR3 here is CASSIDLGAGELFF. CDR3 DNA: TGTGCCAGTAGTATAGATCTCGGGGCCGGGGAGCTGTTTTTT.

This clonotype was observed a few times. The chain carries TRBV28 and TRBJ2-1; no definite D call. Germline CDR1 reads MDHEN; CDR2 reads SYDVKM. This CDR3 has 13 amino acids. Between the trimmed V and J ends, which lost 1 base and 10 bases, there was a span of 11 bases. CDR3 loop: CASSLSPTWEQFF. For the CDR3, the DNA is TGTGCCAGCAGTTTATCCCCTACATGGGAGCAGTTCTTC.

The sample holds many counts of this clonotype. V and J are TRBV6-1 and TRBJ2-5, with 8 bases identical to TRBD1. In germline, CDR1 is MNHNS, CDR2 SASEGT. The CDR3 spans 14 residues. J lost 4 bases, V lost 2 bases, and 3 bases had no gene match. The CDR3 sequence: CASSEQGAGETQYF. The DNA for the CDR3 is TGTGCCAGCAGTGAACAGGGGGCGGGAGAGACCCAGTACTTC.

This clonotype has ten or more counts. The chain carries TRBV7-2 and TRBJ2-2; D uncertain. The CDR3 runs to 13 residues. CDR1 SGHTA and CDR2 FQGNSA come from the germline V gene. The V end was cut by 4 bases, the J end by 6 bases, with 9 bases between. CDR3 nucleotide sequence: TGTGCCAGCAGCTCTAGATCGCCCGGGGAGCTGTTTTTT. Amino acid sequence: CASSSRSPGELFF.

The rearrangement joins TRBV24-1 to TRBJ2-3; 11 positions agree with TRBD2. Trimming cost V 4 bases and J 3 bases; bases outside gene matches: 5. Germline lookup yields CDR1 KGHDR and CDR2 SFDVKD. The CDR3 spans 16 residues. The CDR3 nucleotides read TGTGCCACCAGTGAAAAGGCTAGCGGGAGGACAGATACGCAGTATTTT. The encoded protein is CATSEKASGRTDTQYF.

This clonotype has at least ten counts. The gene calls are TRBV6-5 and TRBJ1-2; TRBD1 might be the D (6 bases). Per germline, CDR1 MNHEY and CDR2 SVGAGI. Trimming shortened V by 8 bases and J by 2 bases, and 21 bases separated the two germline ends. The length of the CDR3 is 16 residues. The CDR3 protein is CASGEQGGFWNYGYTF. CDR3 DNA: TGTGCCAGCGGGGAACAGGGTGGGTTTTGGAACTATGGCTACACCTTC.

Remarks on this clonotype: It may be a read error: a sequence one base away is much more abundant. In nucleotides, the CDR3 is TGTGCCAGCCACCCCGGCACAGGGGGCTTTTGGGTCGGGACCCAGTACTTC. This codes for CASHPGTGGFWVGTQYF. This chain uses TRBV7-2 with TRBJ2-5; 9 bases are shared with TRBD1. CDR3 size: 17 residues. The J segment lost 7 bases and the V segment lost 8 bases, leaving 20 bases of the junction unmatched. Germline CDR1 and CDR2: SGHTA and FQGNSA.

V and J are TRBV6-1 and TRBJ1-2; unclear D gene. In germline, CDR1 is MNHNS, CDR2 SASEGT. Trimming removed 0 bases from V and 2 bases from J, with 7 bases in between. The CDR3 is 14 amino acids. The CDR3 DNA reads TGTGCCAGCAGTGAAGCGTTGGGGAACTATGGCTACACCTTC. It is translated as CASSEALGNYGYTF.

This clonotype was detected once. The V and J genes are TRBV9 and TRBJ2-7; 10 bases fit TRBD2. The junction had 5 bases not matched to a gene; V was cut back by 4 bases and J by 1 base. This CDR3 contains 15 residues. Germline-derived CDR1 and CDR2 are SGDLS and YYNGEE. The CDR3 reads CASSPTTSGSYEQYF. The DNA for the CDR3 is TGTGCCAGCAGCCCAACGACTAGCGGGTCCTACGAGCAGTACTTC.

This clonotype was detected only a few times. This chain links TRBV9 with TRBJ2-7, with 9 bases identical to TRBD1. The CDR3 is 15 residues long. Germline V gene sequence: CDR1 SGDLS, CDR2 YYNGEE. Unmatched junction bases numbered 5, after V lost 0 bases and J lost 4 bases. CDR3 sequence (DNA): TGTGCCAGCAGCGTAGCTGGGACAGGGACATACGAGCAGTACTTC. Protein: CASSVAGTGTYEQYF.

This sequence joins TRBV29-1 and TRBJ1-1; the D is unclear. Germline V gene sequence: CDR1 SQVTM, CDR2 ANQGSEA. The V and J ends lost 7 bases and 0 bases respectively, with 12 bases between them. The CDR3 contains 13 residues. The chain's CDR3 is CSARSLVNTEAFF. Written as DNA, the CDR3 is TGCAGCGCCCGTAGTCTAGTGAACACTGAAGCTTTCTTT. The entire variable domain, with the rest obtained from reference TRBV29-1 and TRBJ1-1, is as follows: SAVISQKPSRDICQRGTSLTIQCQVDSQVTMMFWYRQQPGQSLTLIATANQGSEATYESGFVIDKFPISRPNLTFSTLTVSNMSPEDSSIYLCSARSLVNTEAFFGQGTRLTVV.

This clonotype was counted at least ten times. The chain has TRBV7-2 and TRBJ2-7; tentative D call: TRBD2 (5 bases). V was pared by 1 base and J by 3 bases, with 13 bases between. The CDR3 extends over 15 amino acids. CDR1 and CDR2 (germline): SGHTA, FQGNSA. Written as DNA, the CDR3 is TGTGCCAGCAGCTTAGTAGCCGAGGGATTCTACGAGCAGTACTTC. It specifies CASSLVAEGFYEQYF.

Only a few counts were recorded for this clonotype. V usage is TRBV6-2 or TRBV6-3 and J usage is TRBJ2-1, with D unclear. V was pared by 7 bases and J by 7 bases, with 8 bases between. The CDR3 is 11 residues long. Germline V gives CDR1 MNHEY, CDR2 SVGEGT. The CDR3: CASKRVNEQFF. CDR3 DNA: TGTGCCAGCAAACGTGTTAATGAGCAGTTCTTC.

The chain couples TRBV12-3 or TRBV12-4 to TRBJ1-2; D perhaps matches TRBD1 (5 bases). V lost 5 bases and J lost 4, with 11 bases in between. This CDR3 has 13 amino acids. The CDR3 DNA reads TGTGCCAGCAGTCCCGGGAGGGGCTATGGCTACACCTTC. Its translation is CASSPGRGYGYTF.

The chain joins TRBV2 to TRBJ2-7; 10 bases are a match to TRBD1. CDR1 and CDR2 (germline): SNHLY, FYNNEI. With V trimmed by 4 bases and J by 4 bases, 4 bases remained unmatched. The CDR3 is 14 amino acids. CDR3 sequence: CASSGGQGFYEQYF. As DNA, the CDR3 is TGTGCCAGCAGTGGGGGACAGGGGTTTTACGAGCAGTACTTC.